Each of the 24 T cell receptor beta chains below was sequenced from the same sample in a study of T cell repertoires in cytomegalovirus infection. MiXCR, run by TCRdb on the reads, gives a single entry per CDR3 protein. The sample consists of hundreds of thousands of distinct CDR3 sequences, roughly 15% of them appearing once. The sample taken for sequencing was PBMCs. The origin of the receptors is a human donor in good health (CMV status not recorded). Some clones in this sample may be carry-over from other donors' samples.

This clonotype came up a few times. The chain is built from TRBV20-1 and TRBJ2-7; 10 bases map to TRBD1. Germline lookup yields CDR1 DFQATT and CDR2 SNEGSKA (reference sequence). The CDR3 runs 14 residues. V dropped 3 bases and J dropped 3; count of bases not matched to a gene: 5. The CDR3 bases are TGCAGTGCTAGCGGGGACAGGGGTTTCTACGAGCAGTACTTC. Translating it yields CSASGDRGFYEQYF.

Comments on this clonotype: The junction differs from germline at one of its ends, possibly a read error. The chain's CDR3 is CAGSLDATPPVYEQYF. CDR3 bases: TGCGCCGGCAGCTTGGACGCGACTCCTCCCGTTTACGAGCAGTACTTC. The gene calls are TRBV5-1 and TRBJ2-7; no firm D call. CDR1 is SGHRS, CDR2 YFSETQ, per germline. The CDR3 runs to 16 residues.

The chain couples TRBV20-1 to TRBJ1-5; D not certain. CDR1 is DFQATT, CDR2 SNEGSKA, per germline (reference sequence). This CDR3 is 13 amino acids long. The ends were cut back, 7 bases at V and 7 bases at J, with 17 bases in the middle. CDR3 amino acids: CSVPKSGSQPQHF. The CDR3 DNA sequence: TGCAGTGTTCCGAAGAGCGGGTCGCAGCCCCAGCATTTT.

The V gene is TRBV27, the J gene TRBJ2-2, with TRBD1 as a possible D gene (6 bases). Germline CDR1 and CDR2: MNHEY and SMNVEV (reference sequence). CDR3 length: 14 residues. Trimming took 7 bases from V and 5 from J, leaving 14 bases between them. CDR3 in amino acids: CASKRGFWTGELFF. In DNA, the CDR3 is TGTGCCAGCAAAAGGGGGTTCTGGACCGGGGAGCTGTTTTTT.

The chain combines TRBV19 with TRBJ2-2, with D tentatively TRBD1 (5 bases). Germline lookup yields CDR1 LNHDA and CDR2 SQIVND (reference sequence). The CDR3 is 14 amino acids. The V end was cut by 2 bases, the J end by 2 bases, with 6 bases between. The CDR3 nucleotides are TGTGCCAGTAGTATAAGGGGAAACACCGGGGAGCTGTTTTTT. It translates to CASSIRGNTGELFF.

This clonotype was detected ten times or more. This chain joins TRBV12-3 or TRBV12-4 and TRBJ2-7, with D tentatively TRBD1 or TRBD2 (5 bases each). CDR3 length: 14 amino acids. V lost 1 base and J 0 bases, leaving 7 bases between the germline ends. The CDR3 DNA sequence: TGTGCCAGCAGTTTAGGGGACGGCTCCTACGAGCAGTACTTC. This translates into CASSLGDGSYEQYF.

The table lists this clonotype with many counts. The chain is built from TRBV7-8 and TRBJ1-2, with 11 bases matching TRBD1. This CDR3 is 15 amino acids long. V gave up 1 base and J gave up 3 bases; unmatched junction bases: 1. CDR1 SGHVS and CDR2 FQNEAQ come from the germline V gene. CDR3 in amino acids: CASSLGTGGDYGYTF. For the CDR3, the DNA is TGTGCCAGCAGCTTAGGGACAGGGGGCGACTATGGCTACACCTTC.

The DNA for the CDR3 is TGTGCCAGCAGTCCAGACAGGGGCCGCTCTGGAAACACCATATATTTT. Protein: CASSPDRGRSGNTIYF. The chain links TRBV28 to TRBJ1-3; 8 bases agree with TRBD1. The length of the CDR3 is 16 residues. After removal of 5 bases from V and 0 bases from J, the junction contained 6 bases not matched to a gene. The V gene's germline CDR1 is MDHEN and CDR2 SYDVKM.

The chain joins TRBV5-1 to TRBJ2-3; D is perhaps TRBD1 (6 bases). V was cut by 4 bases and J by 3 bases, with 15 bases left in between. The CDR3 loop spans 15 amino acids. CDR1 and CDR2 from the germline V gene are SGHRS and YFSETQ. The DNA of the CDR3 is TGCGCCAGCAGCCCTCACAGAGGGGGTACAGATACGCAGTATTTT. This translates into CASSPHRGGTDTQYF.

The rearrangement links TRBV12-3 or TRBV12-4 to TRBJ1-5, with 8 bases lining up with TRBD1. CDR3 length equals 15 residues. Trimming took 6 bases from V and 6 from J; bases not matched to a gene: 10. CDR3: CASSVQGAVGQPQHF. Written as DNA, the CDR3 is TGTGCCAGCAGCGTCCAGGGGGCTGTCGGTCAGCCCCAGCATTTT.

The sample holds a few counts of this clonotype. The CDR3 region is CASSTGSEETQYF. The CDR3, as DNA: TGTGCCAGCAGTACCGGGTCCGAAGAGACCCAGTACTTC. The chain joins TRBV5-5 to TRBJ2-5; no definite D call. The V end lost 5 bases, the J end lost 3 bases, and 11 bases lay between the germline ends. This CDR3 has 13 residues. The germline CDR1 and CDR2 sequences are SGHKS and YYEKEE (reference sequence).

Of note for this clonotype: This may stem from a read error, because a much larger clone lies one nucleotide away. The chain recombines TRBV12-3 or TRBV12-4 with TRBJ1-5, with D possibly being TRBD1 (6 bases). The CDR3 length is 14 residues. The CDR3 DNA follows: TGTGCCAGCGGTTTAGGCCAGGGGTATCAGCCCCAGCATTTT. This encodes CASGLGQGYQPQHF.

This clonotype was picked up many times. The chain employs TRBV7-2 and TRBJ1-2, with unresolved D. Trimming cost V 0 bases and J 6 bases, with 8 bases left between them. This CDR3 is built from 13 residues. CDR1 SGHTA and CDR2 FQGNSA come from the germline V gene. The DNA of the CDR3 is TGTGCCAGCAGCTTAGCAGGGTTGCATGGCTACACCTTC. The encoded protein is CASSLAGLHGYTF. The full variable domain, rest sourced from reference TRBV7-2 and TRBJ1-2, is GAGVSQSPSNKVTEKGKDVELRCDPISGHTALYWYRQSLGQGLEFLIYFQGNSAPDKSGLPSDRFSAERTGGSVSTLTIQRTQQEDSAVYLCASSLAGLHGYTFGSGTRLTVV.

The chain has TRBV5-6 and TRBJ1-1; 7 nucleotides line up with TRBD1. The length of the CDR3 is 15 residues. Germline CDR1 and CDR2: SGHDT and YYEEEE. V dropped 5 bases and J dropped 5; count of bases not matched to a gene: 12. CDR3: CASRLGTDRGTEAFF. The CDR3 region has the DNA TGTGCCAGCAGGCTCGGGACAGACCGAGGTACTGAAGCTTTCTTT.

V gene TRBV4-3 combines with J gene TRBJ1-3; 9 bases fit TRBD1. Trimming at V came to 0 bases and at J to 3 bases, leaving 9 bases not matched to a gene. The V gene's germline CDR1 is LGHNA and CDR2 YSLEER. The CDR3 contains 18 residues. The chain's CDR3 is CASSQEPGQGTLGNTIYF. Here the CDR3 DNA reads TGCGCCAGCAGCCAAGAACCGGGACAGGGAACGCTTGGAAACACCATATATTTT.

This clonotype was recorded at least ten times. The CDR3, as DNA: TGTGCCAGCATGACAGGGAGGGATACGCAGTATTTT. Protein product: CASMTGRDTQYF. The chain combines TRBV6-1 with TRBJ2-3; a weak D match, TRBD1 (7 bases). V lost 7 bases to trimming and J lost 6 bases, with 11 bases between them. The germline V gene has CDR1 MNHNS and CDR2 SASEGT. This CDR3 contains 12 residues.

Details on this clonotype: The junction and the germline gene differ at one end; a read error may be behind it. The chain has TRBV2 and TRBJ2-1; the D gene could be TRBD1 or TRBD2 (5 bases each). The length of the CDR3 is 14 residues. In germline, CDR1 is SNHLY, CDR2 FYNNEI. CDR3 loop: CCQQSWGTGNEQFF. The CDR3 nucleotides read TGCTGCCAGCAATCCTGGGGGACGGGGAATGAGCAGTTCTTC.

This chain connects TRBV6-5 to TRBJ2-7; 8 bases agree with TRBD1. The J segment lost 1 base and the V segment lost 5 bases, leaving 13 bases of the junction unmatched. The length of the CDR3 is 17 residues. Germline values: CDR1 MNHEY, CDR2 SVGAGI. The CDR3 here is CASSQRTGTGISYEQYF. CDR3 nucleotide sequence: TGTGCCAGCAGTCAAAGGACCGGGACAGGAATTTCCTACGAGCAGTACTTC.

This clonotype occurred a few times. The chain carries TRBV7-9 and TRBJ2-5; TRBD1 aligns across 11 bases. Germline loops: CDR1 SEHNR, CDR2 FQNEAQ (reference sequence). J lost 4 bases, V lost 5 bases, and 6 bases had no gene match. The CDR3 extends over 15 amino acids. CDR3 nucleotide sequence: TGTGCCAGCAGCCGCGGACAGGGGGCCCGAGAGACCCAGTACTTC. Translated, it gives CASSRGQGARETQYF.

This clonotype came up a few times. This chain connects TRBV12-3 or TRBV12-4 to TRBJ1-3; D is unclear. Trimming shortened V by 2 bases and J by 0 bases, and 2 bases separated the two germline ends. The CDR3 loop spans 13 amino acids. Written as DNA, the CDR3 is TGTGCCAGCAGTTTATTCTCTGGAAACACCATATATTTT. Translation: CASSLFSGNTIYF.

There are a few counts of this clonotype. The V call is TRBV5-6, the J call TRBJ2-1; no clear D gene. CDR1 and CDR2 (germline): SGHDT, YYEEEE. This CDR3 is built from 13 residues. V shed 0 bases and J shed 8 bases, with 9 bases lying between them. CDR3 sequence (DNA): TGTGCCAGCAGCTTGGTTAGTGTCCATGAGCAGTTCTTC. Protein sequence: CASSLVSVHEQFF.

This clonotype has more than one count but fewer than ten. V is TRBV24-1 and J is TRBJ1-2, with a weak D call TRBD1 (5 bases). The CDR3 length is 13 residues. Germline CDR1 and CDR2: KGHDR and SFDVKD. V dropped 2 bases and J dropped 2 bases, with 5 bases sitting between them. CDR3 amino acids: CATSDYRNYGYTF. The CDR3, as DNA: TGTGCCACCAGTGATTACAGGAACTATGGCTACACCTTC.

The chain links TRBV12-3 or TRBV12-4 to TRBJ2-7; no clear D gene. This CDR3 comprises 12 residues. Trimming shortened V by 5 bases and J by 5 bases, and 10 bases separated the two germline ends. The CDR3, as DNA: TGTGCCAGCAGTCTGACTCCAAACGAGCAGTACTTC. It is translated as CASSLTPNEQYF.

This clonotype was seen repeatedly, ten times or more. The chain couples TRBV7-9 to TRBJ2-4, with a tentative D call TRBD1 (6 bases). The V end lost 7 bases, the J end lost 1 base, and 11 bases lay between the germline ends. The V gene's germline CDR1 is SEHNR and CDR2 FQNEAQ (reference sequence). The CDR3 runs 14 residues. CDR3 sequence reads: CASTSDRAKNIQYF. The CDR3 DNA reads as TGTGCCAGCACTTCTGACAGGGCCAAAAACATTCAGTACTTC.